This record concerns one T cell receptor (beta chain) sequence. Its target is not known. Method: immunoSEQ multiplex PCR; TCRdb's copy keeps in-frame clones and lacks some. Of tens of thousands of clones listed, 70% to 80% are singletons. V lost 4 bases, J lost 6 bases, and 5 bases stayed unmatched. The CDR3 is 14 amino acids. From germline, CDR1 is LGHDT and CDR2 YNNKEL (reference sequence). Sequencing in the ViraFEST assay came after antigen-specific CD4+ T cells had been expanded with viral peptide pools, which were used to stimulate PBMC. Upon completion of around eleven days in culture, CD4+ T cells were isolated. The person acquired a PCR-confirmed SARS-CoV-2 infection between March and December 2020. Half the medium was replaced with IL-2 medium on days 3 and 7. The data are from a study of vaccination effects on CD4 cells after COVID-19. Study overall: At 16 days and one week before vaccination, a couple of convalescent patients gave samples.

Broader study findings: Few convalescent patients and no early post-infection timepoints were included in the study. Convalescent patients' post-vaccine spike repertoire was mostly distinct vaccine-induced clones.

The clonotype comes from a human donor who had a prior SARS-CoV-2 infection. The chain carries TRBV3-1 (or the pseudogene TRBV3-2) and TRBJ1-2; 10 nucleotides agree with TRBD1. The sample was CD4+ T cells from PBMCs cultured with a peptide pool, taken before COVID-19 vaccination. CDR3 bases: TGTGCCAGCAGCCTAGGGACAGGGGAAAATGGCTACACCTTC. It codes for CASSLGTGENGYTF.